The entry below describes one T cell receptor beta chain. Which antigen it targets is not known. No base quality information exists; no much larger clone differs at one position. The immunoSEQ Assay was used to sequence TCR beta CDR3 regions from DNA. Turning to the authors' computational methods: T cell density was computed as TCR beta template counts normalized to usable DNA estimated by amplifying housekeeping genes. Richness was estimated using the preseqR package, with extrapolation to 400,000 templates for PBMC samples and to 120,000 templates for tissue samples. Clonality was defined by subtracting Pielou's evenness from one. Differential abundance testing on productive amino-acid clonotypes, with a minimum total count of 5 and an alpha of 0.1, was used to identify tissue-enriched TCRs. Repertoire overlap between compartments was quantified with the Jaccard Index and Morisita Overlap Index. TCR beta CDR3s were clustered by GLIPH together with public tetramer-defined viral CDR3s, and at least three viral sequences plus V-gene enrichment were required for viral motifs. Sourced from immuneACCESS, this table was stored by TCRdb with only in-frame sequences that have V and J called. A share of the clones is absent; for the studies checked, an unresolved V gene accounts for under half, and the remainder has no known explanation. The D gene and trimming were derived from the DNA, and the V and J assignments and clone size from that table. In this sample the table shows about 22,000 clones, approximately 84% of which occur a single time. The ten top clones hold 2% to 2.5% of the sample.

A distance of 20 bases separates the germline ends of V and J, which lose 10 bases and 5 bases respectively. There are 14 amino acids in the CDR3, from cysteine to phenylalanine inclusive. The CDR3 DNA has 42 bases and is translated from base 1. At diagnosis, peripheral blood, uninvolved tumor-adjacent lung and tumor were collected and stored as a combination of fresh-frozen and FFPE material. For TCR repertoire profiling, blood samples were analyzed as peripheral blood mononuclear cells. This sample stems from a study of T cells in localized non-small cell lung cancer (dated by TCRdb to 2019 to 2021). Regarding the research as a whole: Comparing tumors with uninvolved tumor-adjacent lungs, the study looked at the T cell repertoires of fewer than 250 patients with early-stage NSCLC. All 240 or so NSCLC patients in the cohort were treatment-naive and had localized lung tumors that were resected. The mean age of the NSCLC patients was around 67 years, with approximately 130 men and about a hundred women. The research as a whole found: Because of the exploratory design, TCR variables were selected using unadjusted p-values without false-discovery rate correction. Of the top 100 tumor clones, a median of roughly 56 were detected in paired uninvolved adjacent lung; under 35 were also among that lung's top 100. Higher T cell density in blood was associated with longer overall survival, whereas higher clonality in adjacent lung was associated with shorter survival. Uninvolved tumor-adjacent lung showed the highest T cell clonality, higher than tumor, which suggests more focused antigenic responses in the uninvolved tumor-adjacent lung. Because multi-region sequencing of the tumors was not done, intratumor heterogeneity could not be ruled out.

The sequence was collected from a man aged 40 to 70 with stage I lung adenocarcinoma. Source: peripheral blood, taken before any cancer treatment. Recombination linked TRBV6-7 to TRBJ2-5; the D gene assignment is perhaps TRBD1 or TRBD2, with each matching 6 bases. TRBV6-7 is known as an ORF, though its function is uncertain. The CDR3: CATPTLGGNETQYF. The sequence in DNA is TGTGCCACCCCCACCTTAGGGGGGAACGAGACCCAGTACTTC.